The 13 T cell receptor beta chains reported below all come from one sample, sequenced in a study of T cell repertoires in cytomegalovirus infection. TCRdb recomputed calls from the reads with MiXCR, one row per CDR3 protein. Of about 890,000 distinct CDR3 sequences listed, under 40% are singletons. No antigen has been identified for these receptors. Sequencing was performed on cultured CD8+ T cells from PBMCs, taken from culture after CMV antigen stimulation. The receptors derive from a human donor in good health (CMV status not recorded). Some clones in this sample may be carry-over from other donors' samples.

This clonotype appeared many times. The chain has TRBV7-9 and TRBJ2-3, with D possibly TRBD2 on 5 matching bases. The germline CDR1 and CDR2 sequences are SEHNR and FQNEAQ (reference sequence). The CDR3 is made up of 15 amino acids. The V gene lost 1 base and the J gene lost 4 bases, with 12 bases spanning the gap. CDR3 DNA: TGTGCCAGCAGCTTAGTAGCGAGTAGAGCAGATACGCAGTATTTT. This translates into CASSLVASRADTQYF.

The gene calls are TRBV12-3 or TRBV12-4 and TRBJ2-3; D gene unclear. CDR3 length: 11 residues. The V end was cut by 7 bases, the J end by 6 bases, with 8 bases between. This chain's CDR3 is CASTERDTQYF. The CDR3 nucleotides are TGTGCCAGCACCGAGAGGGATACGCAGTATTTT.

This clonotype was recorded many times. The chain has TRBV7-8 and TRBJ1-5; 8 bases are a match to TRBD1. Germline CDR1 and CDR2: SGHVS and FQNEAQ. Trimming cost V 5 bases and J 7 bases; bases outside gene matches: 7. The CDR3 totals 14 residues. The CDR3 DNA reads TGTGCCAGCAGCCCAGACAGGGGTTACCAGCCCCAGCATTTT. Its protein product is CASSPDRGYQPQHF.

This clonotype has ten or more counts. This chain links TRBV12-3 or TRBV12-4 with TRBJ1-2; no firm D call. This CDR3 has 14 amino acids. V was pared by 2 bases and J by 4 bases, with 11 bases between. The CDR3 DNA is TGTGCCAGCAGTTTAAACACGGTATCCTATGGCTACACCTTC. Residues: CASSLNTVSYGYTF.

This chain uses TRBV7-9 with TRBJ1-4, with 8 bases identical to TRBD1. The CDR3 sequence is 16 residues long. Germline loops: CDR1 SEHNR, CDR2 FQNEAQ (reference sequence). Trimming removed 6 bases from V and 0 bases from J; junction bases left unmatched: 6. This CDR3 reads CASRGTGGATNEKLFF. The CDR3, as DNA: TGTGCCAGCAGAGGGACAGGAGGCGCAACTAATGAAAAACTGTTTTTT.

This clonotype came up many times. This chain connects TRBV7-9 to TRBJ2-4; perhaps TRBD1 as D (6 bases). The CDR3 covers 16 residues. The germline CDR1 and CDR2 sequences are SEHNR and FQNEAQ (reference sequence). V was clipped by 2 bases and J by 0 bases, with 11 bases between them. The CDR3 DNA sequence: TGTGCCAGCAGCTTATGGACAGAGCTAGCCAAAAACATTCAGTACTTC. This encodes CASSLWTELAKNIQYF.

The V and J genes are TRBV6-2 or TRBV6-3 and TRBJ2-3; 12 bases align to TRBD2. In germline, CDR1 is MNHEY, CDR2 SVGEGT. V shed 5 bases and J 1 base; nucleotides not matched to a gene: 4. CDR3 length: 16 amino acids. DNA for the CDR3: TGTGCCAGCAGTGGAACTAGCGGGGGGCGCACAGATACGCAGTATTTT. As protein: CASSGTSGGRTDTQYF.

The chain combines TRBV27 with TRBJ1-3; the D gene is possibly TRBD1 (5 bases). Trimming stripped 0 bases from V and 7 bases from J, with 10 bases between. There are 14 residues in the CDR3. Germline CDR1 is MNHEY and CDR2 is SMNVEV (reference sequence). The CDR3 here is CASSLSAGWNTIYF. As DNA, the CDR3 is TGTGCCAGCAGTTTATCGGCAGGGTGGAACACCATATATTTT.

The chain couples TRBV27 to TRBJ2-5; 7 nucleotides agree with TRBD1. V trimming: 6 bases; J trimming: 1 base; junction bases outside the gene matches: 8. This CDR3 has 15 residues. CDR1 MNHEY and CDR2 SMNVEV come from the germline V gene (reference sequence). CDR3 in DNA: TGTGCCAGCAGCATGATAGGGACAGCCCAAGAGACCCAGTACTTC. Protein product: CASSMIGTAQETQYF.

The chain uses TRBV6-5 and TRBJ2-5; no definite D call. CDR1 is MNHEY and CDR2 is SVGAGI in the germline V gene. V was clipped by 2 bases and J by 5 bases, with 9 bases between them. The CDR3 is 13 amino acids. The CDR3 bases are TGTGCCAGCAGTTACCCTACCTGGGAGACCCAGTACTTC. Encoded protein: CASSYPTWETQYF.

J is TRBJ1-2 and V is TRBV14; D unresolved. Looked up from germline, CDR1 is SGHDN and CDR2 is FVKESK. The V gene lost 1 base and the J gene lost 6 bases, with 12 bases spanning the gap. The CDR3 is made up of 14 amino acids. CDR3 DNA sequence: TGTGCCAGCAGCCAAGGGATCCTAGTGGATGGCTACACCTTC. Its protein product is CASSQGILVDGYTF.

The V gene is TRBV7-9, the J gene TRBJ2-1; perhaps D is TRBD1 or TRBD2 (5 bases each). The V end lost 5 bases, the J end lost 3 bases, and 14 bases lay between the germline ends. The CDR3 sequence is 15 residues long. Germline V gene data show CDR1 as SEHNR and CDR2 as FQNEAQ (reference sequence). This chain's CDR3 is CASSAVRGVYNEQFF. CDR3 DNA: TGTGCCAGCAGCGCCGTTAGAGGGGTCTACAATGAGCAGTTCTTC.

This clonotype was observed at least ten times. V usage is TRBV7-2 and J usage is TRBJ2-3, with TRBD2 identical over 9 bases. This CDR3 has 15 residues. Germline CDR1 is SGHTA and CDR2 is FQGNSA. V lost 3 bases and J lost 4; bases outside the gene matches: 5. The CDR3 sequence is CASSFLAGSSDTQYF. The CDR3, as DNA: TGTGCCAGCAGCTTTCTAGCGGGGAGTTCAGATACGCAGTATTTT. The full variable domain, its missing parts supplied by reference TRBV7-2 and TRBJ2-3, is GAGVSQSPSNKVTEKGKDVELRCDPISGHTALYWYRQSLGQGLEFLIYFQGNSAPDKSGLPSDRFSAERTGGSVSTLTIQRTQQEDSAVYLCASSFLAGSSDTQYFGPGTRLTVL.